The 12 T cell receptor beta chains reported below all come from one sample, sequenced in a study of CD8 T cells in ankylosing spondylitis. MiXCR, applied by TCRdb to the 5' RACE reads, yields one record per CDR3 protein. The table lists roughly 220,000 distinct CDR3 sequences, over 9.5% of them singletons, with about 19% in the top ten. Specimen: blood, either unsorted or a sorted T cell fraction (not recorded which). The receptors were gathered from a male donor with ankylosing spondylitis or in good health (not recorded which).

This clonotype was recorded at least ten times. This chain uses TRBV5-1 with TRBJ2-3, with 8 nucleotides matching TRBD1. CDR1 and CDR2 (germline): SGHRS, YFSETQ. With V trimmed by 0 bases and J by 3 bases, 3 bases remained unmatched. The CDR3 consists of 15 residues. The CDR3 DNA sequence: TGCGCCAGCAGCTTGGAACGGACAGGGACAGATACGCAGTATTTT. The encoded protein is CASSLERTGTDTQYF. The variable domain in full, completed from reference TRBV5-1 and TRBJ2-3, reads KAGVTQTPRYLIKTRGQQVTLSCSPISGHRSVSWYQQTPGQGLQFLFEYFSETQRNKGNFPGRFSGRQFSNSRSEMNVSTLELGDSALYLCASSLERTGTDTQYFGPGTRLTVL.

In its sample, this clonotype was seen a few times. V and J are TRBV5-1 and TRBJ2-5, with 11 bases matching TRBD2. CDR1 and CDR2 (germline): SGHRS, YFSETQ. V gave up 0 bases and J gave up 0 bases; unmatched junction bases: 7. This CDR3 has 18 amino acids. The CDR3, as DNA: TGCGCCAGCAGCTTGGTTCTAGCGGGGGGCCCTAACCAAGAGACCCAGTACTTC. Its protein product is CASSLVLAGGPNQETQYF.

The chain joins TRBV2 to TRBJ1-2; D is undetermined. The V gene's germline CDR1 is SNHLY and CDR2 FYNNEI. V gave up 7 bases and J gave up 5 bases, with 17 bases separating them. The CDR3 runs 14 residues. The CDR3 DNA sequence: TGTGCCAGCACCGAGCCGGGTTTAGAGTATGGCTACACCTTC. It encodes CASTEPGLEYGYTF.

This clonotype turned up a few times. As DNA, the CDR3 is TGTGCCAGCAGCGTAGATCGGGGGACACGAGAGACCCAGTACTTC. Its protein product is CASSVDRGTRETQYF. The V gene is TRBV9, the J gene TRBJ2-5; tentatively, D is TRBD1 or TRBD2 (6 bases each). Germline CDR1 reads SGDLS; CDR2 reads YYNGEE. V dropped 0 bases and J dropped 4 bases, with 13 bases sitting between them. This CDR3 is built from 15 residues.

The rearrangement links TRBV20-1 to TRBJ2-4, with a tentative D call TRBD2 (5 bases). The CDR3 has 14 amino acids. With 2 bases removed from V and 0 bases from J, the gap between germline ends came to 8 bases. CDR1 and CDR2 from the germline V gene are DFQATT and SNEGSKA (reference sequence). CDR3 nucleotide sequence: TGCAGTGCTAGACGGGGAGTAGCCAAAAACATTCAGTACTTC. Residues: CSARRGVAKNIQYF.

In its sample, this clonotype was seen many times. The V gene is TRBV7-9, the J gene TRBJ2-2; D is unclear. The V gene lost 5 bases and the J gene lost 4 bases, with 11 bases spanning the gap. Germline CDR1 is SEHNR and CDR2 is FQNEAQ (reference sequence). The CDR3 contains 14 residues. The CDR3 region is CASSRIEVTGELFF. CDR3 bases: TGTGCCAGCAGCCGTATTGAGGTCACCGGGGAGCTGTTTTTT. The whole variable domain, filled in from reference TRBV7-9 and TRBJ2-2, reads DTGVSQNPRHKITKRGQNVTFRCDPISEHNRLYWYRQTLGQGPEFLTYFQNEAQLEKSRLLSDRFSAERPKGSFSTLEIQRTEQGDSAMYLCASSRIEVTGELFFGEGSRLTVL.

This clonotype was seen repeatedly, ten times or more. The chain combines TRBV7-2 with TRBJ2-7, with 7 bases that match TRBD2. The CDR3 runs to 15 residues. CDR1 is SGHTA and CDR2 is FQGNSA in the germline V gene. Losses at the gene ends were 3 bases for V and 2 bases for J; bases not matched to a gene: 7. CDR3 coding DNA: TGTGCCAGCAGCTTCAGGACTAGTCGTGCCTACGAGCAGTACTTC. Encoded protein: CASSFRTSRAYEQYF.

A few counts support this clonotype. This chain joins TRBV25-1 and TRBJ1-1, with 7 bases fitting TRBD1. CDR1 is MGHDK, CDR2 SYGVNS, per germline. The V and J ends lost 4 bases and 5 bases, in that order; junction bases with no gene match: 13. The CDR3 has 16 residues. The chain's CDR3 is CASSVSGAAGGTEAFF. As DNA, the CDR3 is TGTGCCAGCAGTGTGTCGGGGGCGGCAGGGGGGACTGAAGCTTTCTTT.

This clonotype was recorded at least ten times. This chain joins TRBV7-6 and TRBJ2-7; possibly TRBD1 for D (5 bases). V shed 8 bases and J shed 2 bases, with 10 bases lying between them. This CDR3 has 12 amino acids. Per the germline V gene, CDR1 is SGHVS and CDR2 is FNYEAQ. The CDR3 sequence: CASSDSPYEQYF. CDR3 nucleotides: TGTGCCAGCTCCGACAGCCCCTACGAGCAGTACTTC.

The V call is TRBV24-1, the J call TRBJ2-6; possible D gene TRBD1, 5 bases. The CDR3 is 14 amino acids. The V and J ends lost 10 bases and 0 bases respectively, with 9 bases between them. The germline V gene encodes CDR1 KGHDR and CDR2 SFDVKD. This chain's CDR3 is CATRQSSGANVLTF. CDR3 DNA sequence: TGTGCCACTAGACAGAGCTCTGGGGCCAACGTCCTGACTTTC.

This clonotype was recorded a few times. CDR3 in amino acids: CASSQPRGTNTGELFF. In DNA form, the CDR3 reads TGTGCCAGCAGCCAACCGCGGGGGACGAACACCGGGGAGCTGTTTTTT. This rearrangement joins TRBV12-3 or TRBV12-4 to TRBJ2-2; TRBD2 matches 7 bases. The CDR3 has 16 amino acids. Losses at the gene ends were 6 bases for V and 0 bases for J; bases not matched to a gene: 7.

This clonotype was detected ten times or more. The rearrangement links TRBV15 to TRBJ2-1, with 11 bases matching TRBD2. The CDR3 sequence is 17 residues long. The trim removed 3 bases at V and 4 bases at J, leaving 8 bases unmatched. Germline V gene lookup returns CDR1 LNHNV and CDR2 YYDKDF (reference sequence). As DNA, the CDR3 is TGTGCCACCAGCAGCCCCGAATGGACTAGCGGGTACAATGAGCAGTTCTTC. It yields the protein CATSSPEWTSGYNEQFF.